This TCR beta chain stems from a study of T cells expressing NK-cell markers. Study details: Seven of the eight sequenced donors were classified as HCMV-seropositive, and one was classified as seronegative.

Overall study results and limits: As a fraction of CD8+ T cells, dominant NKG2C+ clonotypes reached roughly 1.0-8% in more than five donors.

With respect to this clonotype: Its antigen is still unknown.

This CDR3 region has 15 residues. The V gene's germline CDR1 is DFQATT and CDR2 SNEGSKA (reference sequence). TCRdb re-called the 5' RACE reads, yielding one record per CDR3 amino acid sequence without DNA. The sample is made up of roughly 170,000 distinct CDR3 sequences, and the top ten hold approximately 17% of it. The TCR was taken from a woman between 18 and 70 years old in good health. The chain is built from TRBV20-1 and TRBJ2-7; TCRdb picks TRBD1, but there is no DNA to check that call. Source material: blood T cells: a sorted CD56 or NKG2C T cell subset, CD4+ or CD8+ T cells, or bulk PBMC T cells (not recorded which). Here the CDR3 reads CSARGGGGDSYEQYF.